This TCR beta chain was captured by sequencing in a study of cytotoxic CD8 clonotypes in ibrutinib-treated CLL. The V end was cut by 6 bases, the J end by 3 bases, with 14 bases between. This CDR3 region has 15 residues. CDR1 is MNHEY and CDR2 is SVGAGI in the germline V gene. Remarks on this clone: Its antigen is as yet unknown.

Study results and limitations: Sustained-remission and progressing patients had different sampling times. The clonality went up when patients responded to ibrutinib and dropped back toward baseline at progression. Clonality correlated strongly with circulating CD8+ T cells and exceeded age-matched healthy donors at baseline.

Using immunoSEQ multiplex PCR, the repertoire was profiled, and TCRdb retains in-frame clones only, with some absent. In the table there are 140,000 to 150,000 clones, 60% to 85% of which are singletons. Here the sequenced sample was PBMCs, taken after 24 months of ibrutinib treatment. The chain joins TRBV6-5 to TRBJ2-2; TRBD1 might be the D (6 bases). This sequence was found in a human donor with chronic lymphocytic leukemia. As DNA, the CDR3 is TGTGCCAGCAGCCCCACAGGGTTTGACACCGGGGAGCTGTTTTTT. Protein product: CASSPTGFDTGELFF.